The T cell receptor beta chain described here comes from a study of cytomegalovirus exposure and HLA in healthy donors. In the case of this clone: Its specificity is unknown.

V lost 8 bases and J 1 base, leaving 13 bases between the germline ends. There are 14 residues in the CDR3. Germline loops: CDR1 MDHEN, CDR2 SYDVKM. Study-level results: With further analysis later on, most CMV-associated TCR beta chains appeared HLA-restricted. The sole available immune exposure information was CMV serostatus. The listing of 150 to 200 TCR beta chains classed them as cytomegalovirus-associated. A later analysis reportedly identified an Asian-associated ancestry cluster as carrying fewer N-insertions than the roughly 670-donor mean.

The PCR employed 60 Vbeta primers together with 13 Jbeta primers. Sequenced by immunoSEQ multiplex PCR; TCRdb stores in-frame clones only, minus some. The table shows about 130,000 clones, with around 78% occurring only once. This chain uses TRBV28 with TRBJ2-3, with D possibly being TRBD2 (6 bases). The source of this sequence is a man aged 35 to 55 in good health and CMV-seronegative. Sequenced: PBMCs. In DNA form, the CDR3 reads TGTGCCAGCGGGGGGTCCGGCGGCACAGATACGCAGTATTTT. Its protein is CASGGSGGTDTQYF.